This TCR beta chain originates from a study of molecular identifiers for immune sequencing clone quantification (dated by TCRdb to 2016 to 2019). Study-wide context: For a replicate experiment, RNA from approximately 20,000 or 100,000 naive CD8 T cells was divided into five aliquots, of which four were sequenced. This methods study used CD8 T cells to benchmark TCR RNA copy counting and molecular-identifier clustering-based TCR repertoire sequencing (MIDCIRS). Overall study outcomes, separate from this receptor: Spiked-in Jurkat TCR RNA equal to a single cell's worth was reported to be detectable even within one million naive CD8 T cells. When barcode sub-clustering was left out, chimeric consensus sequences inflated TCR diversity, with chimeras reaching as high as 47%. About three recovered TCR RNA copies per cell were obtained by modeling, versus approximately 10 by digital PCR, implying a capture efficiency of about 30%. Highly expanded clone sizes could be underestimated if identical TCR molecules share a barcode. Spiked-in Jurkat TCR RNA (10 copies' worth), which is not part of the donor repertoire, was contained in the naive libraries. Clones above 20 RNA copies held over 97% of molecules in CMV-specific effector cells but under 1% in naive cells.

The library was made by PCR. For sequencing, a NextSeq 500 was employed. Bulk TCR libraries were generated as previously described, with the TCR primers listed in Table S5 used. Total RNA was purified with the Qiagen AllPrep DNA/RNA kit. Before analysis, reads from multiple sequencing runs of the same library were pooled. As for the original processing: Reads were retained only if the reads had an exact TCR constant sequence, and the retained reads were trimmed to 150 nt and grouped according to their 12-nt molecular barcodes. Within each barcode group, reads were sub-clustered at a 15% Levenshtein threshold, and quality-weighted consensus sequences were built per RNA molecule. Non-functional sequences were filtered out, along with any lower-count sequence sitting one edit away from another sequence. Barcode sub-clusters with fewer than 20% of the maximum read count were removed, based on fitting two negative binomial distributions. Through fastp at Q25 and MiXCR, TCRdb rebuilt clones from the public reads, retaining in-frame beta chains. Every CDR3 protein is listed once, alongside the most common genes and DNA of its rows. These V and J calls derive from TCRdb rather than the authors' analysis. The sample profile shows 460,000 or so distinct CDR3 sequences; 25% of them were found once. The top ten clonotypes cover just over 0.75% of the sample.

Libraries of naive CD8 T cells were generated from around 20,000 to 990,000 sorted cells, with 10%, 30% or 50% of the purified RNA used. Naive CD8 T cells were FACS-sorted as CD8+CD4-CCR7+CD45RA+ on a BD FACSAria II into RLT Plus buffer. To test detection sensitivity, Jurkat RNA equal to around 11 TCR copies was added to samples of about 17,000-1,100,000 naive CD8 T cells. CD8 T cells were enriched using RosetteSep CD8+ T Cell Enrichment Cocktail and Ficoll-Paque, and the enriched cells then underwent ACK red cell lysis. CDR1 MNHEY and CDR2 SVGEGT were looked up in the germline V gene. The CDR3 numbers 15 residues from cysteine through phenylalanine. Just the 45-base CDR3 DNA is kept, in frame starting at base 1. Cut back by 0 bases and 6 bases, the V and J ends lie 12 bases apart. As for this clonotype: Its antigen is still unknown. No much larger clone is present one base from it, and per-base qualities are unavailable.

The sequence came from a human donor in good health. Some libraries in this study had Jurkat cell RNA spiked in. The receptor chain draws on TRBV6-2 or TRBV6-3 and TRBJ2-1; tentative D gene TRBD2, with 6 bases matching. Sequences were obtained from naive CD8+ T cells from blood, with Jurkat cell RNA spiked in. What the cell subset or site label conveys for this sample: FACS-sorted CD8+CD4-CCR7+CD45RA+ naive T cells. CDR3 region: CASSYSVAGRNEQFF. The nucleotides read TGTGCCAGCAGTTACTCGGTTGCGGGGCGCAATGAGCAGTTCTTC.